The sequence of this TCR beta chain was determined in a study of shared clonotypes between healthy human individuals. The assay was immunoSEQ multiplex PCR, and TCRdb's table has in-frame clones only and misses some. The table includes about 2.4 million clones, under 95% detected once. From germline, CDR1 is LGHNA and CDR2 YNFKEQ. The CDR3 sequence is 10 residues long. Sequenced material: naive CD4+ T cells from PBMCs. Subset meaning: CD45RA+ positively selected. This sequence joins TRBV4-2 and TRBJ2-5; D is ambiguous. The closer fit of TRBJ2-7 to the DNA end suggests the J call may be wrong. This receptor was taken from a young man in good health. Some clones in this sample may be carry-over from other donors' samples. CDR3: CATNRYEQYF. For the CDR3, the DNA is TGTGCTACCAACCGCTACGAGCAGTACTTC.